This T cell receptor (beta chain) was captured in a study of CD8 T cells in ankylosing spondylitis. Notes on the study in general: Past studies reported some motif variants in reactive arthritis synovial fluid and blood. Relatively rare in peripheral blood, disease-linked clones were also CD8+. Reported data indicate significant enrichment of disease-linked clones within matched ankylosing spondylitis synovial fluid. Several highly homologous variants made up a TCR beta motif, and this motif appeared characteristic of ankylosing spondylitis blood.

Concerning this clonotype: The antigen remains unidentified.

Researchers built TCR beta libraries using quantitative 5'-RACE with molecular barcodes. MiXCR was run by TCRdb on the 5' RACE reads, yielding one entry per CDR3 protein. The table has 100,000 to 150,000 distinct CDR3 sequences, more than 15% seen once. The CDR3 contains 15 residues. CDR1 is SGHDN and CDR2 is FVKESK in the germline V gene. V was pared by 5 bases and J by 1 base, with 5 bases of the junction left unmatched. The receptor's source is a male donor with ankylosing spondylitis. Sequencing was carried out using blood, either unsorted or a sorted T cell fraction (not recorded which). This sequence joins TRBV14 and TRBJ1-1; 9 bases map to TRBD1. CDR3 sequence reads: CASSERTGANTEAFF. The CDR3 region has the DNA TGTGCCAGCAGCGAACGGACAGGGGCGAACACTGAAGCTTTCTTT.